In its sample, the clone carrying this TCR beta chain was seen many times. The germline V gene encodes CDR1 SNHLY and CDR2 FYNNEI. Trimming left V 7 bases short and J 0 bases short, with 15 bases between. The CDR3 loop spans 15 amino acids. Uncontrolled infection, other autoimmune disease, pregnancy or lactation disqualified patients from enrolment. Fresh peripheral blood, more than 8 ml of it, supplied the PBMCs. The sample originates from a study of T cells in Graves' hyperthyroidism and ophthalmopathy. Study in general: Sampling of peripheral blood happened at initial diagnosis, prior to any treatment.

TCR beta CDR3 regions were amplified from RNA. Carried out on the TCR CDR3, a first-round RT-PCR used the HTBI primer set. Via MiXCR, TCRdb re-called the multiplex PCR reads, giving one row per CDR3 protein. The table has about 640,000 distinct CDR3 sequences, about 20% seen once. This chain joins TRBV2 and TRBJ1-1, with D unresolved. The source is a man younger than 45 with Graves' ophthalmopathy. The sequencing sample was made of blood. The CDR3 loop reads CASKARTDLNTEAFF. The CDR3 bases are TGTGCCAGCAAAGCGAGGACGGATCTGAACACTGAAGCTTTCTTT.